The subject of this entry is one TCR beta chain. The antigen is undetermined. TCRdb keeps only in-frame clones here, not all; method: immunoSEQ multiplex PCR. The data contain about 99,000 clones, around nine tenths of them singletons. The V end was cut by 2 bases, the J end by 3 bases, with 8 bases between. The length of the CDR3 is 13 residues. CDR1 is PRHDT and CDR2 is FYEKMQ in the germline V gene (reference sequence). This sample is drawn from a study of T cell responses to AZD1222 COVID-19 vaccine. Study-wide points: AZD1222 recipients seropositive at baseline numbered only six.

The clonotype was recovered from an adult in good health. The genes are TRBV13 and TRBJ2-7, with no clear D. The sequencing here drew on peripheral blood, taken on day 0 of AZD1222 vaccination. CDR3 sequence (DNA): TGTGCCAGCAGCTTATCCGGATTCTACGAGCAGTACTTC. Its translation: CASSLSGFYEQYF.